One and the same sample provided the 27 T cell receptor beta chains below, sequenced in a study of esophageal squamous cell carcinoma under preoperative chemotherapy (dated by TCRdb to about 2018). Receptors were amplified or captured by PCR. Sequencing was performed on a HiSeq X Ten. TCRdb applied fastp at Q25 and MiXCR to the public reads, then kept only in-frame beta chains. Entries are consolidated by CDR3 protein sequence, retaining the most common genes and DNA. The sample table holds fewer than 40,000 distinct CDR3 sequences, of which around 50% were seen once. The leading ten clones occupy about 12% of the sample. In the paper's terms, the time point label means: before preoperative PTX-NDP chemotherapy. This material was obtained from a patient given preoperative chemotherapy. The receptors originated from a human donor with esophageal squamous cell carcinoma. The donor label of this sample is uncertain.

The CDR3 is CASSSAEQGEQETQYF. CDR3 nucleotide sequence: TGTGCCAGCAGTTCCGCTGAACAGGGCGAACAAGAGACCCAGTACTTC. This chain links TRBV28 with TRBJ2-1, with D maybe TRBD1 (6 bases). The J call is doubtful: the DNA matches TRBJ2-5 better. CDR3 length: 16 residues. Germline CDR1 is MDHEN and CDR2 is SYDVKM.

Notes on this clonotype: A read error may produce the germline difference seen at one junction end. CDR3 sequence reads: CASSLAGASAQNF. The DNA for the CDR3 is TGTGCCAGCAGCCTGGCGGGGGCCAGCGCCCAGAACTTC. The chain uses TRBV7-8 and TRBJ2-5, with D maybe TRBD2 (7 bases). This CDR3 has 13 residues. The germline V gene has CDR1 SGHVS and CDR2 FQNEAQ.

The rearrangement links TRBV7-8 to TRBJ1-5; D remains ambiguous. The germline V gene has CDR1 SGHVS and CDR2 FQNEAQ. Trimming cost V 3 bases and J 7 bases, with 19 bases left between them. There are 16 residues in the CDR3. The CDR3 loop reads CASSLSFGRLDQPQHF. The CDR3 coding sequence is TGTGCCAGCAGCTTGTCTTTCGGGAGACTCGACCAGCCCCAGCATTTT.

V gene TRBV7-2 combines with J gene TRBJ2-4; weak D call: TRBD1 (6 bases). CDR3 length: 15 amino acids. Germline V lookup: CDR1 SGHTA, CDR2 FQGNSA. CDR3 sequence: CGRGLGGGDQEIQYF. DNA of the CDR3: TGTGGCAGGGGCCTAGGGGGTGGGGACCAAGAGATTCAGTACTTC.

This clonotype was observed many times. The chain combines TRBV28 with TRBJ2-2; no reliable D call. The CDR3 spans 11 residues. Germline CDR1 is MDHEN and CDR2 is SYDVKM. Trimming removed 4 bases at V and 7 bases at J, with 4 bases between. The CDR3 nucleotides read TGTGCCAGCAGTTCAGTCGGGGAGCTGTTTTTT. Translated: CASSSVGELFF. The whole variable domain, remainder taken from reference TRBV28 and TRBJ2-2, is DVKVTQSSRYLVKRTGEKVFLECVQDMDHENMFWYRQDPGLGLRLIYFSYDVKMKEKGDIPEGYSVSREKKERFSLILESASTNQTSMYLCASSSVGELFFGEGSRLTVL.

The chain uses TRBV6-2 or TRBV6-3 and TRBJ2-7, with a possible D match to TRBD1 (6 bases). The germline CDR1 and CDR2 sequences are MNHEY and SVGEGT. V lost 5 bases and J 3 bases, leaving 20 bases between the germline ends. The CDR3 spans 16 residues. The CDR3 DNA is TGTGCCAGCAGTCCCAGCACAGGGTTCAATTTCTACGAGCAGTACTTC. Protein sequence: CASSPSTGFNFYEQYF.

This clonotype was seen ten or more times. The rearrangement joins TRBV6-1 to TRBJ2-1, with 7 bases matching TRBD1. V dropped 3 bases and J dropped 0; count of bases not matched to a gene: 8. Germline CDR1 MNHNS, CDR2 SASEGT. The CDR3 covers 17 residues. This chain's CDR3 is CASSDPGTVSSYNEQFF. CDR3 coding DNA: TGTGCCAGCAGTGACCCCGGGACAGTGAGCTCCTACAATGAGCAGTTCTTC.

The chain has TRBV5-4 and TRBJ1-2, with no clear D. The CDR3 runs to 13 residues. Germline V CDR1 and CDR2: SGHNT, YYREEE (reference sequence). The ends were cut back, 1 base at V and 8 bases at J, with 12 bases in the middle. The CDR3 coding sequence is TGTGCCAGCAGCTTGTTCAGGTCGGAAGGCTACACCTTC. It specifies CASSLFRSEGYTF.

This clonotype was found many times. The chain recombines TRBV7-8 with TRBJ2-6; D is ambiguous. Trimming stripped 2 bases from V and 0 bases from J, with 14 bases between. The CDR3 is 18 amino acids. Germline V gives CDR1 SGHVS, CDR2 FQNEAQ. CDR3 sequence (DNA): TGTGCCAGCAGCTTATCTGGGTTAGACTTCTCTGGGGCCAACGTCCTGACTTTC. Translated: CASSLSGLDFSGANVLTF.

The sample holds a few counts of this clonotype. V gene TRBV10-3 combines with J gene TRBJ2-1, with 10 bases lining up with TRBD2. The V and J ends lost 5 bases and 5 bases, in that order; junction bases with no gene match: 6. CDR3 length: 15 residues. The germline V gene encodes CDR1 ENHRY and CDR2 SYGVKD. Here the CDR3 reads CAISRSGRADNEQFF. Here the CDR3 DNA reads TGTGCCATCAGTCGCAGCGGGAGGGCCGACAATGAGCAGTTCTTC.

There are many counts of this clonotype. V and J are TRBV7-8 and TRBJ2-5, with TRBD2 matching over 7 bases. Germline-derived CDR1 and CDR2 are SGHVS and FQNEAQ. The ends lost 6 bases at V and 11 bases at J; junction bases unmatched: 18. The CDR3 has 15 residues. CDR3 protein: CASSPRLASINEQYF. For the CDR3, the DNA is TGTGCCAGCAGTCCAAGACTAGCCTCCATCAATGAGCAGTACTTC.

The chain carries TRBV7-2 and TRBJ2-3; possibly TRBD1 for D (6 bases). Judging by the DNA end, TRBJ2-7 fits better; the J call may be wrong. Germline V gives CDR1 SGHTA, CDR2 FQGNSA. This CDR3 region has 14 residues. Written as DNA, the CDR3 is TGTGCCAGCAGCTTGGCCCCGGGACAAGGCGAGCAGTACTTC. This sequence encodes CASSLAPGQGEQYF.

The gene calls are TRBV12-3 or TRBV12-4 and TRBJ2-4; no clear D gene. The closer fit of TRBJ2-5 to the DNA end suggests the J call may be wrong. CDR3 length equals 14 residues. CDR3 sequence: CAGTAGRAKETQYF. The CDR3 region has the DNA TGTGCGGGTACCGCCGGCCGGGCCAAAGAGACCCAGTACTTC.

About this clonotype itself: The CDR3 does not end in the conserved phenylalanine or tryptophan, so this is likely a read error. The limits of the CDR3 on the DNA are not certain, so only TCRdb's listed CDR3 is given. The chain combines TRBV7-2 with TRBJ2-5; the table's TRBD1 call for D was not verified on the DNA. 13 amino acids form the CDR3, both terminal residues included. Germline V gene data show CDR1 as SGHTA and CDR2 as FQGNSA. The CDR3 sequence: CASCAPGEETRYS.

A note on this clonotype: The conserved closing phenylalanine or tryptophan is absent in this CDR3, likely reflecting a read error. No DNA is shown, since the ends of the CDR3 on it are uncertain; the CDR3 is the one TCRdb lists. V and J are TRBV7-3 and TRBJ2-5. Per the germline V gene, CDR1 is SGHTA and CDR2 is FQGTGA. The CDR3 spans 15 residues, counting both ends. The CDR3 protein is CASSLNGLGQETQHL.

The chain links TRBV7-2 to TRBJ2-5; unclear D gene. This CDR3 has 15 amino acids. V was trimmed by 5 bases and J by 13 bases, leaving 26 bases between them. Germline lookup yields CDR1 SGHTA and CDR2 FQGNSA. The CDR3 nucleotides read TGTGCCAGCAGCCAATACGCTGGGCCAGAGGAGTCCTGGTACTTC. Amino acids: CASSQYAGPEESWYF.

Points on this clonotype: One junction end disagrees with the germline gene, perhaps due to a read error. The rearrangement joins TRBV6-1 to TRBJ2-3; 7 nucleotides match TRBD2. Germline CDR1 is MNHNS and CDR2 is SASEGT. The CDR3 has 15 residues. DNA for the CDR3: TGTGCCAGCGGCCACCGGGAGGCGAGCACAGAGACGCAGTATTTT. Its translation: CASGHREASTETQYF.

Within the sample, this clonotype is medium-sized. The CDR3 loop reads CASSRTSGSYEQYF. DNA for the CDR3: TGTGCCAGCAGCCGGACTAGCGGGAGCTACGAGCAGTACTTC. This sequence joins TRBV7-9 and TRBJ2-1; 13 nucleotides line up with TRBD2. The DNA end lines up better with TRBJ2-7; the J call may be wrong. The CDR3 extends over 14 amino acids. The germline CDR1 and CDR2 sequences are SEHNR and FQNEAQ (reference sequence).

V gene TRBV7-8 combines with J gene TRBJ2-3; D possibly uses TRBD1 or TRBD2 (5 bases each). The V end was cut by 8 bases, the J end by 5 bases, with 17 bases between. This CDR3 comprises 14 residues. Germline V CDR1 and CDR2: SGHVS, FQNEAQ. The CDR3 sequence is CASSGQWAKDTQYF. The CDR3 nucleotides read TGTGCCAGCTCGGGGCAGTGGGCCAAAGATACGCAGTATTTT.

The CDR3 DNA is TGTGCCAGCAGCTACGGTTCAGGACGCGATGAGCAGTTCTTC. Its translation: CASSYGSGRDEQFF. The rearrangement joins TRBV11-2 to TRBJ2-1; D not resolved. This CDR3 comprises 14 residues. V was cut by 4 bases and J by 8 bases, with 15 bases left in between. Germline CDR1 reads SGHAT; CDR2 reads FQNNGV.

The rearrangement uses TRBV20-1 and TRBJ2-1; 8 nucleotides agree with TRBD2. Germline V gene sequence: CDR1 DFQATT, CDR2 SNEGSKA (reference sequence). CDR3 length: 14 residues. V lost 0 bases, J lost 7 bases, and 5 bases stayed unmatched. The CDR3 sequence is CSAREGLARNEQFF. In DNA form, the CDR3 reads TGCAGTGCTAGAGAAGGACTAGCACGAAATGAGCAGTTCTTC.

This clonotype was counted a few times. The genes are TRBV6-5 and TRBJ2-1, with 16 bases that match TRBD2. The J call could be wrong; TRBJ2-5 is a better fit for the DNA end. The CDR3 runs to 15 residues. Germline-derived CDR1 and CDR2 are MNHEY and SVGAGI. The CDR3 sequence is CASSSGTSGGGTQYF. For the CDR3, the DNA is TGTGCCAGCAGTTCCGGGACTAGCGGGGGGGGGACCCAGTACTTC.

The V call is TRBV6-1, the J call TRBJ1-1; TRBD1 matches at 7 bases. Trimming removed 5 bases from V and 0 bases from J; junction bases left unmatched: 3. Germline loops: CDR1 MNHNS, CDR2 SASEGT. The CDR3 contains 14 residues. DNA of the CDR3: TGTGCCAGCAGTCAACAGGGGTTGAACACTGAAGCTTTCTTT. Amino acids: CASSQQGLNTEAFF.

The chain has TRBV6-1 and TRBJ1-4, with 11 bases aligning to TRBD1. This CDR3 is built from 15 residues. With V trimmed by 2 bases and J by 7 bases, 3 bases remained unmatched. Germline V gene data show CDR1 as MNHNS and CDR2 as SASEGT. CDR3 residues: CASSETGTGGEKLFF. CDR3 sequence (DNA): TGTGCCAGCAGTGAAACCGGGACAGGGGGTGAAAAACTGTTTTTT.

This clonotype was counted at least ten times. CDR3 amino acids: CASSQGLALDTQYF. Here the CDR3 DNA reads TGCGCCAGCAGCCAAGGACTAGCGTTAGATACGCAGTATTTT. The chain couples TRBV4-1 to TRBJ2-3; TRBD2 agrees at 8 bases. V shed 1 base, J shed 5 bases, and the junction held 2 bases outside the gene matches. The CDR3 totals 14 residues. CDR1 MGHRA and CDR2 YSYEKL come from the germline V gene.

This chain uses TRBV12-5 with TRBJ2-1; TRBD2 is a possible D gene (6 bases). The CDR3 length is 15 residues. Germline values: CDR1 LGHNT, CDR2 FRNRAP. V lost 3 bases and J lost 8, with 17 bases in between. The CDR3 protein is CASGFQMGGIDEQFF. The CDR3 DNA sequence: TGTGCTAGTGGTTTCCAAATGGGGGGTATCGATGAGCAGTTCTTC.

The genes are TRBV24-1 and TRBJ2-5; D might be TRBD1 or TRBD2, each matching 5 bases. The CDR3 totals 13 residues. CDR1 KGHDR and CDR2 SFDVKD come from the germline V gene. The V gene lost 12 bases and the J gene lost 11 bases, with 24 bases spanning the gap. The CDR3 region is CASRAAGHNEQYF. The CDR3, as DNA: TGTGCCTCCCGAGCGGCAGGGCACAATGAGCAGTACTTC.